These 25 T cell receptor beta chains came from one sample sequenced in a study of blood T cell repertoires in COVID-19. Profiled with immunoSEQ multiplex PCR; TCRdb holds only in-frame clones, not every one. The sample lists over 150,000 clones, 82% seen once, with approximately 10% in the top ten. The sample was PBMCs or T cells enriched from blood (not recorded which). The receptors here all came from a man between 35 and 55 years old who had recovered from COVID-19.

The rearrangement joins TRBV9 to TRBJ2-1; D call uncertain. The germline CDR1 and CDR2 sequences are SGDLS and YYNGEE. This CDR3 spans 14 amino acids. The ends were cut back, 4 bases at V and 4 bases at J, with 12 bases in the middle. The CDR3 reads CASSPGRNYNEQFF. CDR3 nucleotide sequence: TGTGCCAGCAGCCCTGGTAGAAATTACAATGAGCAGTTCTTC.

The chain recombines TRBV7-9 with TRBJ2-3; D perhaps matches TRBD2 (5 bases). V was pared by 1 base and J by 1 base, with 12 bases between. The CDR3 totals 16 residues. From germline, CDR1 is SEHNR and CDR2 FQNEAQ (reference sequence). The CDR3 bases are TGTGCCAGCAGCTTAGTGCCCCTTAGCGGCACAGATACGCAGTATTTT. Its protein product is CASSLVPLSGTDTQYF. The complete variable domain, with remaining parts taken from reference TRBV7-9 and TRBJ2-3, reads DTGVSQNPRHKITKRGQNVTFRCDPISEHNRLYWYRQTLGQGPEFLTYFQNEAQLEKSRLLSDRFSAERPKGSFSTLEIQRTEQGDSAMYLCASSLVPLSGTDTQYFGPGTRLTVL.

The J gene is TRBJ1-4, the V gene TRBV4-2; 11 bases are shared with TRBD1. In germline, CDR1 is LGHNA, CDR2 YNFKEQ. V dropped 0 bases and J dropped 7; count of bases not matched to a gene: 4. The CDR3 has 16 amino acids. CDR3 amino acids: CASSQDPGTGGEKLFF. The DNA for the CDR3 is TGTGCCAGCAGCCAAGATCCCGGGACAGGGGGTGAAAAACTGTTTTTT.

This clone occurred once. The rearrangement links TRBV5-1 to TRBJ1-2; 9 bases are a match to TRBD1. The V segment lost 0 bases and the J segment 3 bases; nucleotides outside the gene matches: 0. This CDR3 region has 14 residues. The germline V gene has CDR1 SGHRS and CDR2 YFSETQ. CDR3 in amino acids: CASSLGDRDYGYTF. Written as DNA, the CDR3 is TGCGCCAGCAGCTTGGGGGACAGGGACTATGGCTACACCTTC.

The V gene is TRBV7-9, the J gene TRBJ1-1, with D possibly being TRBD1 (5 bases). This CDR3 has 15 residues. Germline assignment: CDR1 SEHNR and CDR2 FQNEAQ (reference sequence). Trimming pared 2 bases from V and 7 bases from J, leaving 17 bases between. CDR3 sequence reads: CASSLYPGKTYEAFF. The CDR3 nucleotides are TGTGCCAGCAGCTTATACCCAGGGAAAACATATGAAGCTTTCTTT.

This clone appeared once. This rearrangement joins TRBV6-5 to TRBJ2-7, with 7 bases aligning to TRBD1. Germline trimming cut 0 bases from V and 0 bases from J; bases unmatched to any gene: 2. Germline V gene data show CDR1 as MNHEY and CDR2 as SVGAGI. This CDR3 has 15 amino acids. The CDR3 here is CASSYSNRGSYEQYF. CDR3 nucleotide sequence: TGTGCCAGCAGTTACTCGAACAGGGGCTCCTACGAGCAGTACTTC.

The V and J genes are TRBV27 and TRBJ1-2; a possible D gene is TRBD1 (6 bases). The CDR3 length is 13 residues. Trimming shortened V by 5 bases and J by 7 bases, and 14 bases separated the two germline ends. CDR1 and CDR2 from the germline V gene are MNHEY and SMNVEV (reference sequence). The CDR3 region is CASSGDMGSGYTF. CDR3 bases: TGTGCCAGCAGTGGGGACATGGGTTCTGGCTACACCTTC.

The CDR3 protein is CASSEYRGVDRGGGYTF. The CDR3 bases are TGTGCCAGCAGTGAATATAGAGGGGTCGACAGGGGAGGTGGCTACACCTTC. The chain couples TRBV25-1 to TRBJ1-2, with 8 bases fitting TRBD1. V was clipped by 0 bases and J by 7 bases; unmatched bases: 13. Germline-derived CDR1 and CDR2 are MGHDK and SYGVNS. The CDR3 consists of 17 residues.

The gene calls are TRBV30 and TRBJ2-7; 7 bases are a match to TRBD2. CDR1 is GTSNPN and CDR2 is SVGIG in the germline V gene (reference sequence). The CDR3 is 13 amino acids. Trimming at V came to 2 bases and at J to 5 bases, leaving 6 bases not matched to a gene. The DNA for the CDR3 is TGTGCCTGGAGTACTTCCGGGGGGAACGAGCAGTACTTC. As protein: CAWSTSGGNEQYF.

In regard to this clone: One junction end does not reproduce the germline sequence, and a read error may be involved. The rearrangement joins TRBV18 to TRBJ1-2, with 7 bases lining up with TRBD1. The CDR3 loop spans 13 amino acids. Germline CDR1 and CDR2: KGHSH and LQKENI. CDR3 residues: CASSPQEGAGTYF. Written as DNA, the CDR3 is TGTGCCAGCTCACCACAGGAGGGGGCCGGTACTTACTTC.

The chain combines TRBV18 with TRBJ1-6; TRBD1 might be the D (6 bases). The germline gives CDR1 KGHSH, CDR2 LQKENI. The CDR3 is 16 amino acids. Trimming took off 1 base at V and 4 bases at J, with 11 bases between the two ends. The CDR3 loop is CASSPRGPEYNSPLHF. In nucleotides, the CDR3 is TGTGCCAGCTCACCACGGGGGCCTGAGTATAATTCACCCCTCCACTTT. The complete variable domain, with remaining parts taken from reference TRBV18 and TRBJ1-6, reads NAGVMQNPRHLVRRRGQEARLRCSPMKGHSHVYWYRQLPEEGLKFMVYLQKENIIDESGMPKERFSAEFPKEGPSILRIQQVVRGDSAAYFCASSPRGPEYNSPLHFGNGTRLTVT.

This chain links TRBV5-1 with TRBJ1-4, with 7 bases identical to TRBD1. This CDR3 is 15 amino acids long. V dropped 0 bases and J dropped 3; count of bases not matched to a gene: 2. In germline, CDR1 is SGHRS, CDR2 YFSETQ. CDR3 region: CASSLGDRANEKLFF. In DNA, the CDR3 is TGCGCCAGCAGCTTGGGAGACAGGGCTAATGAAAAACTGTTTTTT.

This chain joins TRBV28 and TRBJ1-5, with 8 nucleotides matching TRBD1. From germline, CDR1 is MDHEN and CDR2 SYDVKM. The CDR3 runs to 14 residues. V gave up 2 bases and J gave up 5 bases; unmatched junction bases: 2. The CDR3 nucleotides are TGTGCCAGCAGTTTAAGGACAGGGTATCAGCCCCAGCATTTT. Protein sequence: CASSLRTGYQPQHF.

V gene TRBV20-1 combines with J gene TRBJ1-1; D is uncertain. The V gene's germline CDR1 is DFQATT and CDR2 SNEGSKA (reference sequence). The CDR3 extends over 12 amino acids. V lost 6 bases to trimming and J lost 10 bases, with 18 bases between them. The CDR3 spells CSASRAGGRAFF. DNA for the CDR3: TGCAGTGCGAGTAGGGCAGGAGGTAGAGCTTTCTTT.

This chain joins TRBV7-2 and TRBJ2-1, with D tentatively TRBD2 (6 bases). The V end lost 4 bases, the J end lost 7 bases, and 8 bases lay between the germline ends. The CDR3 sequence is 12 residues long. Germline loops: CDR1 SGHTA, CDR2 FQGNSA. In DNA form, the CDR3 reads TGTGCCAGCAGCTGGCGGGGAAATGAGCAGTTCTTC. Protein sequence: CASSWRGNEQFF.

The chain joins TRBV18 to TRBJ1-1; 8 bases fit TRBD1. Unmatched junction bases numbered 4, after V lost 2 bases and J lost 11 bases. The CDR3 sequence is 12 residues long. Per the germline V gene, CDR1 is KGHSH and CDR2 is LQKENI. Here the CDR3 DNA reads TGTGCCAGCTCACCAAACAGGGGGGGGGCTTTCTTT. Translated: CASSPNRGGAFF.

V is TRBV4-3 and J is TRBJ2-3; perhaps TRBD2 as D (5 bases). V was trimmed by 3 bases and J by 4 bases, leaving 14 bases between them. Germline V lookup: CDR1 LGHNA, CDR2 YSLEER. The CDR3 extends over 15 amino acids. The CDR3 is CASSQARGAADTQYF. In DNA, the CDR3 is TGCGCCAGCAGCCAGGCCCGGGGAGCTGCAGATACGCAGTATTTT.

The chain links TRBV2 to TRBJ1-2, with 9 bases aligning to TRBD1. V lost 1 base, J lost 5 bases, and 5 bases stayed unmatched. The CDR3 is made up of 15 amino acids. The germline V gene has CDR1 SNHLY and CDR2 FYNNEI. The CDR3 bases are TGTGCCAGCAGTGAAGGGGGACAGGGCTGGTATGGCTACACCTTC. Residues: CASSEGGQGWYGYTF. Supplemented by reference TRBV2 and TRBJ1-2, the full variable domain reads EPEVTQTPSHQVTQMGQEVILRCVPISNHLYFYWYRQILGQKVEFLVSFYNNEISEKSEIFDDQFSVERPDGSNFTLKIRSTKLEDSAMYFCASSEGGQGWYGYTFGSGTRLTVV.

This clone has only a few counts. The chain joins TRBV5-6 to TRBJ2-3; 11 nucleotides agree with TRBD2. The junction had 4 bases not matched to a gene; V was cut back by 4 bases and J by 3 bases. The CDR3 is made up of 15 amino acids. Germline V gene data show CDR1 as SGHDT and CDR2 as YYEEEE. CDR3 nucleotide sequence: TGTGCCAGCAGCGAAACTAGCGGGAGTACAGATACGCAGTATTTT. It codes for CASSETSGSTDTQYF.

V and J are TRBV28 and TRBJ2-3; tentatively, D is TRBD2 (5 bases). The V end was cut by 3 bases, the J end by 2 bases, with 12 bases between. CDR3 length: 15 residues. Germline lookup yields CDR1 MDHEN and CDR2 SYDVKM. Here the CDR3 DNA reads TGTGCCAGCAGTTTTAGGACTTACGACACAGATACGCAGTATTTT. Translating gives CASSFRTYDTDTQYF.

In this sample, this clone turned up a few times. The chain couples TRBV6-9 to TRBJ1-5; 8 bases are shared with TRBD1. The V gene end was trimmed by 3 bases and the J gene end by 7 bases; junction bases not matched to a gene: 11. The CDR3 extends over 16 amino acids. Germline lookup yields CDR1 MNHGY and CDR2 SVAAGI. CDR3: CASSYPSQGGHQPQHF. The CDR3 DNA is TGTGCCAGCAGTTACCCGTCACAGGGGGGTCACCAGCCCCAGCATTTT.

The V and J genes are TRBV13 and TRBJ2-1, with D tentatively TRBD1 (6 bases). The CDR3 sequence is 15 residues long. V was shortened by 5 bases and J by 4 bases, with 15 bases between the two germline ends. CDR1 and CDR2 from the germline V gene are PRHDT and FYEKMQ (reference sequence). CDR3 amino acids: CASSEFRDTYNEQFF. The DNA for the CDR3 is TGTGCCAGCAGCGAATTCCGGGACACTTACAATGAGCAGTTCTTC.

This chain uses TRBV7-6 with TRBJ2-1; perhaps TRBD2 as D (6 bases). The germline gives CDR1 SGHVS, CDR2 FNYEAQ. The CDR3 length is 13 residues. V lost 7 bases and J lost 4, with 11 bases in between. CDR3 sequence: CASTGEPYNEQFF. As DNA, the CDR3 is TGTGCCAGCACGGGGGAGCCGTACAATGAGCAGTTCTTC.

The chain uses TRBV6-2 or TRBV6-3 and TRBJ2-3; D perhaps matches TRBD1 (5 bases). With 4 bases removed from V and 4 bases from J, the gap between germline ends came to 15 bases. This CDR3 is 15 amino acids long. Germline V lookup: CDR1 MNHEY, CDR2 SVGEGT. This CDR3 reads CASSSAQGLSDTQYF. The CDR3 DNA follows: TGTGCCAGCAGTTCTGCCCAGGGATTGTCAGATACGCAGTATTTT.

This clone was recorded a few times. The V gene is TRBV4-2, the J gene TRBJ2-3; tentatively, D is TRBD1 (5 bases). The CDR3 spans 16 residues. Trimming stripped 0 bases from V and 4 bases from J, with 14 bases between. CDR1 and CDR2 (germline): LGHNA, YNFKEQ. Here the CDR3 DNA reads TGTGCCAGCAGCCAAGACCTCCCAGGGAACGCAGATACGCAGTATTTT. Protein: CASSQDLPGNADTQYF.